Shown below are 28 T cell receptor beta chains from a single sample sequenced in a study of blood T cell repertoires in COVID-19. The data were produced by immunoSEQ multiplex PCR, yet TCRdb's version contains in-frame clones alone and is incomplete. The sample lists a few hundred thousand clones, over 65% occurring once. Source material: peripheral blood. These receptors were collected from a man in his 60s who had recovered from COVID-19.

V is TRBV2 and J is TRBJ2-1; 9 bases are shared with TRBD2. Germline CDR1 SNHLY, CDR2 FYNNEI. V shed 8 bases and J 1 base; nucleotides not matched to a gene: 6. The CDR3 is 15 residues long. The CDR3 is CASELAGASYNEQFF. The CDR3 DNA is TGTGCCAGCGAACTAGCGGGCGCTTCCTACAATGAGCAGTTCTTC.

CDR3 residues: CSGGTATNEKLFF. Here the CDR3 DNA reads TGCAGCGGTGGGACAGCAACTAATGAAAAACTGTTTTTT. V usage is TRBV29-1 and J usage is TRBJ1-4; 7 bases align to TRBD1. V gave up 7 bases and J gave up 0 bases; unmatched junction bases: 2. CDR1 and CDR2 (germline): SQVTM, ANQGSEA. The CDR3 runs 13 residues.

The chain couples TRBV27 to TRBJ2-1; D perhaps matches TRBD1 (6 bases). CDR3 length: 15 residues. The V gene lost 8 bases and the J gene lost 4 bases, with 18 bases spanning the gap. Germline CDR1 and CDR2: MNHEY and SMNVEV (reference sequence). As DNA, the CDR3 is TGTGCCAGCGCCCGGGACGGGACACAATACAATGAGCAGTTCTTC. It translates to CASARDGTQYNEQFF.

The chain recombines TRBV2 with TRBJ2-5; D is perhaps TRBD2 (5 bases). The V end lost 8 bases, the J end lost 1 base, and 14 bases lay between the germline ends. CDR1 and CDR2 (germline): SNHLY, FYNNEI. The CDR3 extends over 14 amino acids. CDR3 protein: CASGGSLTQETQYF. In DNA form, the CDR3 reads TGTGCCAGCGGAGGCTCGCTGACCCAAGAGACCCAGTACTTC.

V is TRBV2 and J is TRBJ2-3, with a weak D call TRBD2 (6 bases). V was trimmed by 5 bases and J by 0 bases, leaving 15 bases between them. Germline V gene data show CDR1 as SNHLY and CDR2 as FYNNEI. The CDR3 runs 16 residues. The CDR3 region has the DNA TGTGCCAGCAGTACCCGCGGGACCGGTAGCACAGATACGCAGTATTTT. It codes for CASSTRGTGSTDTQYF.

The CDR3 nucleotides read TGTGCCAGCAGTGCCAGACGGACAGGGGGCGTCACTGAAGCTTTCTTT. Translating it yields CASSARRTGGVTEAFF. The chain recombines TRBV2 with TRBJ1-1, with 11 bases matching TRBD1. This CDR3 has 16 residues. Germline CDR1 reads SNHLY; CDR2 reads FYNNEI. The trim removed 4 bases at V and 4 bases at J, leaving 8 bases unmatched.

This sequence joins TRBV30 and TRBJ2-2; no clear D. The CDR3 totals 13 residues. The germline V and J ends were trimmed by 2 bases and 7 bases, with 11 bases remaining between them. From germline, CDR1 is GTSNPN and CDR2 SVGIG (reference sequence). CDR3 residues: CAWSQIRSGELFF. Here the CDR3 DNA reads TGTGCCTGGAGTCAAATTAGGAGCGGGGAGCTGTTTTTT.

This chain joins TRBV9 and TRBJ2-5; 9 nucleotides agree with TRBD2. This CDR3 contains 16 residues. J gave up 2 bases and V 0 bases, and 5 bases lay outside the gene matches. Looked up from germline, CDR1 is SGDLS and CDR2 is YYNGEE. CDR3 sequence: CASSVVAGGPQETQYF. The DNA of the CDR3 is TGTGCCAGCAGCGTAGTGGCGGGAGGGCCTCAAGAGACCCAGTACTTC. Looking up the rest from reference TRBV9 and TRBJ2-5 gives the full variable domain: DSGVTQTPKHLITATGQRVTLRCSPRSGDLSVYWYQQSLDQGLQFLIQYYNGEERAKGNILERFSAQQFPDLHSELNLSSLELGDSALYFCASSVVAGGPQETQYFGPGTRLLVL.

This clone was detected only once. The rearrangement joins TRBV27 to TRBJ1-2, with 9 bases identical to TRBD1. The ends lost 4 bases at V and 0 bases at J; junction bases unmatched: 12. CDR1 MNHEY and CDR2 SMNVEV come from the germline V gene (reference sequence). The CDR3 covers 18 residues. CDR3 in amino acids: CASSYLGQGLGANYGYTF. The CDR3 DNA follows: TGTGCCAGCAGTTACCTAGGACAGGGGTTAGGGGCTAACTATGGCTACACCTTC.

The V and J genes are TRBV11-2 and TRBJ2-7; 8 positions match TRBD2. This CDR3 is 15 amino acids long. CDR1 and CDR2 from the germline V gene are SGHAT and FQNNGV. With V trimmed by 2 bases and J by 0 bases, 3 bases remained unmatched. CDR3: CASSLSGSTSYEQYF. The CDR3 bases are TGTGCCAGCAGCTTAAGCGGGAGTACCTCCTACGAGCAGTACTTC.

The CDR3, as DNA: TGTGCCAGCAGCTCCGAGGGCAGGGGCCGTGGCTACACCTTC. It encodes CASSSEGRGRGYTF. V is TRBV7-9 and J is TRBJ1-2, with D perhaps matching TRBD1 (6 bases). This CDR3 comprises 14 residues. CDR1 SEHNR and CDR2 FQNEAQ come from the germline V gene (reference sequence). V lost 4 bases and J 7 bases, leaving 16 bases between the germline ends.

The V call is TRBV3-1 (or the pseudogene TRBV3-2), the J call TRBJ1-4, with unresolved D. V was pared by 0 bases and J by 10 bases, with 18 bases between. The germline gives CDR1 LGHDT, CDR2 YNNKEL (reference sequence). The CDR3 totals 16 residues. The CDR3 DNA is TGTGCCAGCAGCCAAGATACGGGAGCAGGCATAGGAAAACTGTTTTTT. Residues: CASSQDTGAGIGKLFF.

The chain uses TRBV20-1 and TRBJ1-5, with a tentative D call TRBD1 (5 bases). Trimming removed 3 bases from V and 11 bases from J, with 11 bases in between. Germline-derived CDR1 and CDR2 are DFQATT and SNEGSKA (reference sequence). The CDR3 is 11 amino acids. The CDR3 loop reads CSASSREAQHF. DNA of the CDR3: TGCAGTGCTAGTAGCAGGGAGGCCCAGCATTTT.

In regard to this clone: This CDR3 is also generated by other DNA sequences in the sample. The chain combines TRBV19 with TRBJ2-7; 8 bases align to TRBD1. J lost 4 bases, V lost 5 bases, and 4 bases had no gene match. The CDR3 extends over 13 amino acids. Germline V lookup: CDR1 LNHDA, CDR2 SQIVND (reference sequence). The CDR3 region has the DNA TGTGCCAGTAGTCCGGACAGGGCTTACGAGCAGTACTTC. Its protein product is CASSPDRAYEQYF.

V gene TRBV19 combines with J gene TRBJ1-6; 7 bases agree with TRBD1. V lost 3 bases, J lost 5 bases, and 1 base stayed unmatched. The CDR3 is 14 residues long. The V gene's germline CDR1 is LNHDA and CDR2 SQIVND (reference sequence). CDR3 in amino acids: CASSIGTDNSPLHF. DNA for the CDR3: TGTGCCAGTAGTATCGGGACAGATAATTCACCCCTCCACTTT.

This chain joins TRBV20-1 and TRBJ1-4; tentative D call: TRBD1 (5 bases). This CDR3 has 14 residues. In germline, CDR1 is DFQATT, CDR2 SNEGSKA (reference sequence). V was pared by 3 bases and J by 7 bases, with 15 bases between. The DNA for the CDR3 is TGCAGTGCTAGTGGGTCAGGGTACGGTGAAAAACTGTTTTTT. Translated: CSASGSGYGEKLFF.

The CDR3 DNA follows: TGTGCCAGCAGCTCTAGCGGGGGGGCCCACAATGAGCAGTTCTTC. The encoded protein is CASSSSGGAHNEQFF. V usage is TRBV11-2 and J usage is TRBJ2-1; TRBD2 matches at 12 bases. CDR1 is SGHAT and CDR2 is FQNNGV in the germline V gene. J was trimmed by 5 bases and V by 4 bases; bases with no gene match: 3. There are 15 residues in the CDR3.

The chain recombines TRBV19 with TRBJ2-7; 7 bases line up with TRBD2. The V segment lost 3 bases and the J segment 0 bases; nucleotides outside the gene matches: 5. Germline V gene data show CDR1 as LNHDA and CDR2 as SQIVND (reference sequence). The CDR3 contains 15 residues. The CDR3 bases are TGTGCCAGTAGTATGGGGGACTACCGCTCCTACGAGCAGTACTTC. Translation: CASSMGDYRSYEQYF.

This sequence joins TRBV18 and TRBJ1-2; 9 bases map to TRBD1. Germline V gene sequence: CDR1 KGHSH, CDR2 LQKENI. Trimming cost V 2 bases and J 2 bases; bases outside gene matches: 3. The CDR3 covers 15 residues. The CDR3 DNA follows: TGTGCCAGCTCACCAGCCACAGGGGGCAACTATGGCTACACCTTC. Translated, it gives CASSPATGGNYGYTF.

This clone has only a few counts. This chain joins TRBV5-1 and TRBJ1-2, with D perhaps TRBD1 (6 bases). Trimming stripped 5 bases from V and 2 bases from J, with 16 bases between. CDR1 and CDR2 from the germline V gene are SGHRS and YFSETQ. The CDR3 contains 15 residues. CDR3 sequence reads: CASRTNTGSNYGYTF. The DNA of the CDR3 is TGCGCCAGCAGAACAAACACAGGGTCCAACTATGGCTACACCTTC.

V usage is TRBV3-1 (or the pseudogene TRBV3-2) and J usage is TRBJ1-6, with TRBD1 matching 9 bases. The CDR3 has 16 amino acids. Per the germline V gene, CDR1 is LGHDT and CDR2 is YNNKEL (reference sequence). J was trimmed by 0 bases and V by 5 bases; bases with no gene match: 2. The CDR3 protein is CASSGTGSSYNSPLHF. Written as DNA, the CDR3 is TGTGCCAGCAGCGGGACAGGGAGCTCCTATAATTCACCCCTCCACTTT.

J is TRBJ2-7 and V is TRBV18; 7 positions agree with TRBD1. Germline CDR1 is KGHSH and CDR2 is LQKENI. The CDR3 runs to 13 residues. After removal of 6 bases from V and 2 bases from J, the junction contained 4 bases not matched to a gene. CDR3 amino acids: CASSQGQPYEQYF. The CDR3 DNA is TGTGCCAGCTCCCAGGGACAGCCCTACGAGCAGTACTTC. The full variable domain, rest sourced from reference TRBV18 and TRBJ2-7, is NAGVMQNPRHLVRRRGQEARLRCSPMKGHSHVYWYRQLPEEGLKFMVYLQKENIIDESGMPKERFSAEFPKEGPSILRIQQVVRGDSAAYFCASSQGQPYEQYFGPGTRLTVT.

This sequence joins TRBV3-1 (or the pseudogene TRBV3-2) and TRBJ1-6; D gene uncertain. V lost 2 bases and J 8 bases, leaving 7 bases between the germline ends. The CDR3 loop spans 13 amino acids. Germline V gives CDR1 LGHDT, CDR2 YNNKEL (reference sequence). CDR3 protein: CASSQSTDSPLHF. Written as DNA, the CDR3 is TGTGCCAGCAGCCAATCTACAGATTCACCCCTCCACTTT.

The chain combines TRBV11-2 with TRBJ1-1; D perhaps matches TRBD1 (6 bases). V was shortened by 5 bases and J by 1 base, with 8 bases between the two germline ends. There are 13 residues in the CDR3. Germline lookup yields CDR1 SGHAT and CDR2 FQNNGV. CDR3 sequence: CASSRQENTEAFF. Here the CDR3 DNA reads TGTGCCAGCAGCCGACAGGAGAACACTGAAGCTTTCTTT.

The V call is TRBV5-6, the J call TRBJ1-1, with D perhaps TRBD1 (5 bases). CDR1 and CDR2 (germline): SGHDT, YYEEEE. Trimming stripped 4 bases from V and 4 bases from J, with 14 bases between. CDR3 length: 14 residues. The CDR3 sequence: CASSDHDRGTEAFF. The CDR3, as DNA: TGTGCCAGCAGCGATCACGATAGGGGCACTGAAGCTTTCTTT.

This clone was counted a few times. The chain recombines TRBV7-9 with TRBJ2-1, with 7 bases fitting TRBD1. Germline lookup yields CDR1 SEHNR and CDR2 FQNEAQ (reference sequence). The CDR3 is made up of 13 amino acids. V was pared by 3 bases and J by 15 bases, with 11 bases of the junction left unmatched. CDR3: CASSFGDSPIRFF. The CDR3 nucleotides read TGTGCCAGCAGCTTTGGGGACAGCCCCATCCGGTTCTTC. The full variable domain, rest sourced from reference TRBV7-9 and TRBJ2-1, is DTGVSQNPRHKITKRGQNVTFRCDPISEHNRLYWYRQTLGQGPEFLTYFQNEAQLEKSRLLSDRFSAERPKGSFSTLEIQRTEQGDSAMYLCASSFGDSPIRFFGPGTRLTVL.

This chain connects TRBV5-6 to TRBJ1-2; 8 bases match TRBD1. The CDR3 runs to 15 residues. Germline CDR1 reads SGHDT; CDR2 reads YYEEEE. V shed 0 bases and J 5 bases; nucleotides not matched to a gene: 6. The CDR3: CASSLDATGEYGYTF. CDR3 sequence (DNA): TGTGCCAGCAGCTTGGACGCGACAGGGGAGTATGGCTACACCTTC.

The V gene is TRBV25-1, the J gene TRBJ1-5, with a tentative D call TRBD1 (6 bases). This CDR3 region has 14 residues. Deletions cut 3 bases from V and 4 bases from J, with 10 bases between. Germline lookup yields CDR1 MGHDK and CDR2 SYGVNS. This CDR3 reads CASSDDRPNQPQHF. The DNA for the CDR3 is TGTGCCAGCAGTGACGACAGGCCGAATCAGCCCCAGCATTTT.